These 29 T cell receptor beta chains came from one sample sequenced in a study of blood T cells in healthy people across ages. Using a J-beta primer mix together with a sample-barcoded 5' primer, a second PCR was run for about 6 to 11 cycles. TCRdb reanalysed the 5' RACE reads using MiXCR and keeps one entry per CDR3 protein. Among hundreds of thousands of distinct CDR3 sequences listed, roughly 50% were seen once. The sample was blood. These receptors came from a man younger than 40 in good health.

The rearrangement uses TRBV11-2 and TRBJ1-1; D is perhaps TRBD1 (6 bases). CDR3 length equals 15 residues. The V gene's germline CDR1 is SGHAT and CDR2 FQNNGV. V was shortened by 5 bases and J by 0 bases, with 13 bases between the two germline ends. In nucleotides, the CDR3 is TGTGCCAGCAGCCCAGGGGCGGGCATGAACACTGAAGCTTTCTTT. This sequence encodes CASSPGAGMNTEAFF.

CDR3 sequence reads: CSAPRREGVYEQYF. The CDR3 DNA is TGCAGTGCCCCCAGGCGGGAGGGGGTCTACGAGCAGTACTTC. This chain uses TRBV20-1 with TRBJ2-5, with 9 bases aligning to TRBD2. Judging by the DNA end, TRBJ2-7 fits better; the J call may be wrong. The length of the CDR3 is 14 residues. Looked up from germline, CDR1 is DFQATT and CDR2 is SNEGSKA (reference sequence).

This sequence joins TRBV4-1 and TRBJ2-5; no firm D call. CDR3 length: 14 amino acids. Per the germline V gene, CDR1 is MGHRA and CDR2 is YSYEKL. V shed 5 bases and J shed 2 bases, with 12 bases lying between them. CDR3 coding DNA: TGCGCCAGCAGCACCCTAAGTGAGCAAGAGACCCAGTACTTC. Its protein is CASSTLSEQETQYF.

The chain joins TRBV27 to TRBJ2-1; D remains ambiguous. Germline V gene lookup returns CDR1 MNHEY and CDR2 SMNVEV (reference sequence). This CDR3 region has 16 residues. Trimming left V 6 bases short and J 0 bases short, with 15 bases between. The CDR3 sequence: CASSPIHPSSYNEQFF. Here the CDR3 DNA reads TGTGCCAGCAGCCCCATTCACCCCAGCTCCTACAATGAGCAGTTCTTC.

The chain couples TRBV7-9 to TRBJ1-1; 7 bases are a match to TRBD1. From germline, CDR1 is SEHNR and CDR2 FQNEAQ (reference sequence). The CDR3 contains 13 residues. The V and J ends lost 5 bases and 6 bases, in that order; junction bases with no gene match: 6. In DNA, the CDR3 is TGTGCCAGCAGCAGAGACAGGGTCGCTGAAGCTTTCTTT. It translates to CASSRDRVAEAFF.

The chain is built from TRBV5-1 and TRBJ2-1; D is uncertain. Deletions cut 4 bases from V and 5 bases from J, with 13 bases between. CDR1 is SGHRS and CDR2 is YFSETQ in the germline V gene. The CDR3 consists of 14 residues. The CDR3 loop is CASSAMRRNNEQFF. DNA for the CDR3: TGCGCCAGCAGCGCCATGCGGAGAAACAATGAGCAGTTCTTC.

The chain links TRBV20-1 to TRBJ2-7, with D possibly TRBD2 on 6 matching bases. V gave up 0 bases and J gave up 6 bases, with 15 bases separating them. The germline CDR1 and CDR2 sequences are DFQATT and SNEGSKA (reference sequence). The CDR3 has 14 amino acids. CDR3 loop: CSAREGGGAREQYF. CDR3 in DNA: TGCAGTGCTAGAGAGGGGGGTGGTGCACGCGAGCAGTACTTC.

The J gene is TRBJ2-1, the V gene TRBV5-1, with 8 positions matching TRBD2. The junction had 13 bases not matched to a gene; V was cut back by 1 base and J by 7 bases. The length of the CDR3 is 17 residues. Germline V gene sequence: CDR1 SGHRS, CDR2 YFSETQ. CDR3 residues: CASSLTPPGGGRNEQFF. DNA for the CDR3: TGCGCCAGCAGCTTGACTCCTCCGGGGGGGGGAAGGAATGAGCAGTTCTTC.

V usage is TRBV4-1 and J usage is TRBJ2-1, with 9 bases identical to TRBD1. Germline loops: CDR1 MGHRA, CDR2 YSYEKL. The V and J ends lost 3 bases and 5 bases, in that order; junction bases with no gene match: 5. The CDR3 runs to 15 residues. CDR3 in DNA: TGCGCCAGCAGCCAGACAGGGGGGGGGAACAATGAGCAGTTCTTC. Its translation is CASSQTGGGNNEQFF.

This chain joins TRBV6-5 and TRBJ2-1, with a tentative D call TRBD2 (7 bases). The J call may be incorrect, as the DNA end agrees better with TRBJ2-7. The CDR3 extends over 16 amino acids. Germline V gives CDR1 MNHEY, CDR2 SVGAGI. The DNA of the CDR3 is TGTGCCAGCAGTTTCTCACCGGGGGGCTCCTACAATGAGCAGTACTTC. This encodes CASSFSPGGSYNEQYF.

J is TRBJ2-7 and V is TRBV7-2; 9 bases map to TRBD2. The CDR3 loop spans 14 amino acids. Germline V gives CDR1 SGHTA, CDR2 FQGNSA. V lost 2 bases to trimming and J lost 5 bases; unmatched junction nucleotides: 4. DNA of the CDR3: TGTGCCAGCAGCTTAATAGCTAGCGGGAACGAGCAGTACTTC. Protein sequence: CASSLIASGNEQYF.

This clonotype was found once. V and J are TRBV7-2 and TRBJ1-6, with D unresolved. V lost 5 bases and J lost 8, with 19 bases in between. Germline V lookup: CDR1 SGHTA, CDR2 FQGNSA. The CDR3 covers 16 residues. CDR3 amino acids: CASSRNGGIRDSPLHF. CDR3 DNA: TGTGCCAGCAGCCGCAACGGTGGAATTAGGGATTCACCCCTCCACTTT.

The chain carries TRBV7-2 and TRBJ2-3; 8 nucleotides align to TRBD2. The V and J ends lost 4 bases and 2 bases, in that order; junction bases with no gene match: 8. The CDR3 contains 16 residues. The germline CDR1 and CDR2 sequences are SGHTA and FQGNSA. The CDR3 spells CASSWGNGGATDTQYF. CDR3 coding DNA: TGTGCCAGCAGCTGGGGGAACGGGGGGGCCACAGATACGCAGTATTTT.

The chain carries TRBV7-2 and TRBJ2-7; 7 bases align to TRBD1. Per the germline V gene, CDR1 is SGHTA and CDR2 is FQGNSA. The CDR3 has 15 residues. V lost 5 bases and J lost 1; bases outside the gene matches: 8. CDR3 amino acids: CASSARQGPSYEQYF. The CDR3 coding sequence is TGTGCCAGCAGCGCGCGACAGGGACCTTCCTACGAGCAGTACTTC.

The chain couples TRBV12-3 or TRBV12-4 to TRBJ2-2; D is perhaps TRBD2 (7 bases). Trimming pared 11 bases from V and 0 bases from J, leaving 13 bases between. The CDR3 is 14 amino acids. The CDR3 spells CAHDGGPNTGELFF. The CDR3 DNA sequence: TGTGCCCACGACGGGGGGCCGAACACCGGGGAGCTGTTTTTT.

J is TRBJ2-5 and V is TRBV5-4, with D possibly matching TRBD1 (6 bases). The J call is uncertain, as TRBJ2-7 better fits the DNA end. The CDR3 has 16 residues. Germline V gene sequence: CDR1 SGHNT, CDR2 YYREEE (reference sequence). The CDR3 sequence: CASSLGGGSNLYEQYF. The CDR3 region has the DNA TGTGCCAGCAGCTTAGGGGGTGGGAGCAACTTATACGAGCAGTACTTC.

The chain is built from TRBV10-3 and TRBJ2-5, with D possibly being TRBD1 (6 bases). The better agreement between TRBJ2-7 and the DNA end casts doubt on the J call. Germline assignment: CDR1 ENHRY and CDR2 SYGVKD. The CDR3 consists of 14 residues. The CDR3 sequence is CAISGVDSTYEQYF. DNA for the CDR3: TGTGCCATCAGTGGGGTGGACAGTACCTACGAGCAGTACTTC.

This clonotype has just a few counts. This chain connects TRBV10-3 to TRBJ2-3, with 10 nucleotides matching TRBD2. The trim removed 8 bases at V and 3 bases at J, leaving 8 bases unmatched. The CDR3 covers 15 residues. Germline lookup yields CDR1 ENHRY and CDR2 SYGVKD. CDR3 residues: CAIGPTSGRTDTQYF. CDR3 DNA sequence: TGTGCCATCGGACCGACTAGCGGGCGTACAGATACGCAGTATTTT.

The chain combines TRBV14 with TRBJ2-1; D remains unclear. The germline CDR1 and CDR2 sequences are SGHDN and FVKESK. CDR3 length equals 14 residues. V shed 0 bases and J shed 8 bases, with 11 bases lying between them. This CDR3 is CASSQEQLSDEQFF. In nucleotides, the CDR3 is TGTGCCAGCAGCCAAGAACAGTTGAGCGATGAGCAGTTCTTC.

The chain links TRBV7-2 to TRBJ2-4; D uncertain. V was pared by 11 bases and J by 13 bases, with 21 bases between. CDR3 length: 12 amino acids. Per the germline V gene, CDR1 is SGHTA and CDR2 is FQGNSA. The CDR3, as DNA: TGTGCCGGCAACCTTGTGGGCGCGGAGCAGTACTTC. It specifies CAGNLVGAEQYF.

The rearrangement uses TRBV7-2 and TRBJ2-3, with 8 bases that match TRBD1. Trimming removed 1 base from V and 4 bases from J; junction bases left unmatched: 13. CDR3 size: 18 residues. The germline CDR1 and CDR2 sequences are SGHTA and FQGNSA. The CDR3 here is CASSLVVTGGQIADTQYF. The CDR3, as DNA: TGTGCCAGCAGCTTAGTGGTTACAGGGGGGCAAATCGCAGATACGCAGTATTTT.

In its sample, this clonotype was seen a few times. This chain joins TRBV10-3 and TRBJ1-2; D is undetermined. Trimming took 8 bases from V and 8 from J, leaving 15 bases between them. Germline V CDR1 and CDR2: ENHRY, SYGVKD. The CDR3 runs 12 residues. CDR3 nucleotide sequence: TGTGCCATCGCTACCCTGGACGTCGGCTACACCTTC. Amino acids: CAIATLDVGYTF.

CDR3 protein: CASSFTRADTQYF. CDR3 nucleotide sequence: TGTGCCAGCAGCTTCACGAGGGCAGATACGCAGTATTTT. The chain links TRBV7-8 to TRBJ2-3; a possible D gene is TRBD2 (5 bases). V was shortened by 3 bases and J by 4 bases, with 8 bases between the two germline ends. The germline CDR1 and CDR2 sequences are SGHVS and FQNEAQ. The CDR3 consists of 13 residues.

The chain combines TRBV6-1 with TRBJ1-2; D remains ambiguous. The CDR3 is 14 amino acids. Germline V lookup: CDR1 MNHNS, CDR2 SASEGT. V was cut by 2 bases and J by 11 bases, with 18 bases left in between. CDR3 sequence (DNA): TGTGCCAGCAGTGAACCTGGTACTCTCCGGGAGTACACCTTC. This codes for CASSEPGTLREYTF.

As for this clonotype: An end of the junction does not agree with germline; a read error may underlie this. V is TRBV27 and J is TRBJ2-1; D is unclear. The germline CDR1 and CDR2 sequences are MNHEY and SMNVEV (reference sequence). CDR3 length: 15 residues. For the CDR3, the DNA is TGTGCCAGCAGTTTATCTCCAGTGACCAACAATGATCAGTTCTTC. Amino acid sequence: CASSLSPVTNNDQFF.

This clonotype was detected a few times. The chain employs TRBV4-3 and TRBJ2-1, with D perhaps TRBD2 (7 bases). The V gene's germline CDR1 is LGHNA and CDR2 YSLEER. The CDR3 runs 14 residues. Trimming took off 4 bases at V and 9 bases at J, with 16 bases between the two ends. The CDR3 DNA reads as TGCGCCAGCAGCCTCCTAAAAAGGGGGGGTGAGCAGTTCTTC. It translates to CASSLLKRGGEQFF.

The chain recombines TRBV27 with TRBJ1-1; D gene unclear. This CDR3 spans 15 amino acids. V was clipped by 3 bases and J by 4 bases, with 15 bases between them. Germline CDR1 reads MNHEY; CDR2 reads SMNVEV (reference sequence). The DNA of the CDR3 is TGTGCCAGCAGTTTCACAGTTTCCCTTACCACTGAAGCTTTCTTT. Translating it yields CASSFTVSLTTEAFF.

This clonotype has just a few counts. V gene TRBV4-2 combines with J gene TRBJ2-1, with D unresolved. The CDR3 loop spans 13 amino acids. The V and J ends lost 0 bases and 14 bases respectively, with 14 bases between them. Germline V gene data show CDR1 as LGHNA and CDR2 as YNFKEQ. The CDR3 DNA reads TGTGCCAGCAGCCAAGATCGAGGATACGATAAGTTCTTC. It yields the protein CASSQDRGYDKFF.

Only a few counts were recorded for this clonotype. The V gene is TRBV27, the J gene TRBJ2-7; D may match TRBD1 or TRBD2 (5 bases each). Germline CDR1 is MNHEY and CDR2 is SMNVEV (reference sequence). The CDR3 is made up of 14 amino acids. V shed 6 bases and J shed 3 bases, with 15 bases lying between them. The CDR3 DNA reads as TGTGCCAGCAGCCGGGACGTAGAGTACTACGAGCAGTACTTC. Its protein product is CASSRDVEYYEQYF.